The entry below describes one TCR beta chain. Its specificity is not known. This sample is drawn from a study of T cell responses to AZD1222 COVID-19 vaccine. Study-level results: Females outnumbered males among donors, who were mostly white British; clonal diversity was possibly underestimated. AZD1222 recipients seropositive at baseline numbered only five or six.

Assay: immunoSEQ multiplex PCR; the TCRdb copy retains only in-frame clones and omits some. Found here are tens of thousands of clones, about 91% of them singletons; the top ten hold 25% to 30%. From germline, CDR1 is MNHEY and CDR2 SVGAGI. Trimming stripped 8 bases from V and 4 bases from J, with 14 bases between. The CDR3 consists of 13 residues. This receptor was obtained from an adult who received the AZD1222 COVID-19 vaccine. The V gene is TRBV6-5, the J gene TRBJ1-1; D uncertain. The input for sequencing was peripheral blood, taken 28 days after the second AZD1222 dose. CDR3 in amino acids: CASLVPWATEAFF. The CDR3 region has the DNA TGTGCCAGCCTGGTCCCCTGGGCCACTGAAGCTTTCTTT.